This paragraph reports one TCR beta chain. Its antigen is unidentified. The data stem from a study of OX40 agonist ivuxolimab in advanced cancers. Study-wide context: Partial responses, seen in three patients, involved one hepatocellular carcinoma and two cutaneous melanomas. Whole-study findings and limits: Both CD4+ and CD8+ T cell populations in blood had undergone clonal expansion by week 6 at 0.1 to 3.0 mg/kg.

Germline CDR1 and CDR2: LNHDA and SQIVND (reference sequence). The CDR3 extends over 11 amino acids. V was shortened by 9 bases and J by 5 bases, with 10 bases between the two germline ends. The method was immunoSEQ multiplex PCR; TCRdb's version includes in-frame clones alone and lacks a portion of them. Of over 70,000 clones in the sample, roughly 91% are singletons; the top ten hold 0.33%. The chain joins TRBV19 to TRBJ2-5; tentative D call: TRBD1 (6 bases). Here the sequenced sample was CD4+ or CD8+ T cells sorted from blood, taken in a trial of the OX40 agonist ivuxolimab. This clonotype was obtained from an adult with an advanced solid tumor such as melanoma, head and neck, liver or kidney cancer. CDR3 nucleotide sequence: TGTGCCAGCGGACAGAGGGAGACCCAGTACTTC. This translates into CASGQRETQYF.